Listed below are T cell receptor beta chains from one sample, sequenced in a study of HIV-infected patients and healthy controls. From the 5' RACE reads, TCRdb called clonotypes with MiXCR, one entry per CDR3 protein. The data show some 8,500 distinct CDR3 sequences, 8% seen once. This material consisted of blood, taken before antiretroviral therapy. All receptors come from an adult with HIV infection. The donor label of this sample is uncertain. Both conserved end residues are part of each CDR3. The order of the fields is J gene, D gene, V gene, clone size, CDR3 protein, CDR3 DNA. D genes are given only for firm matches. Expanded clones are given a class, and other clones once, few, many or no size at all.

>TRBJ2-1|NA|TRBV7-7|NA
CASSTRLDGEQFF
TGTGCTAGCAGCACACGACTAGATGGTGAGCAGTTCTTC
>TRBJ2-3|NA|TRBV29-1|many
CSVDGQGPNRGTDTQYF
TGCAGCGTTGATGGGCAGGGCCCCAACCGGGGCACAGATACGCAGTATTTT
>TRBJ2-7|TRBD2|TRBV12-3/TRBV12-4|many
CASSPGVGGTYEQYF
TGTGCCAGCAGTCCCGGGGTGGGAGGGACTTACGAGCAGTACTTC
>TRBJ1-2|TRBD1|TRBV2|NA
CASSRQGGYGYTF
TGTGCCAGCAGCCGACAGGGAGGTTATGGCTACACCTTC
>TRBJ2-7|NA|TRBV6-5|large
CASSPAATDYEQYF
TGTGCCAGCAGTCCCGCTGCGACGGACTACGAGCAGTACTTC
>TRBJ2-5|TRBD2|TRBV11-2|many
CASSSGTSGSSETQYF
TGTGCCAGCAGCTCAGGGACTAGCGGGAGCTCAGAGACCCAGTACTTC
>TRBJ2-3|NA|TRBV28|many
CASSLSFGAGPDTQYF
TGTGCCAGCAGTTTATCCTTCGGGGCCGGTCCAGATACGCAGTATTTT
>TRBJ1-5|NA|TRBV6-6|many
CASSYSGRSNQPQHF
TGTGCCAGCAGTTACTCGGGGCGAAGCAATCAGCCCCAGCATTTT
>TRBJ2-5|NA|TRBV7-9|many
CASSSVETQYF
TGTGCCAGCAGCTCGGTGGAGACCCAGTACTTC
>TRBJ1-2|NA|TRBV3-1|few
CASSQTKFYGYTF
TGTGCCAGCAGCCAAACAAAGTTCTATGGCTACACCTTC
>TRBJ2-3|TRBD1|TRBV5-6|many
CASRGGTGSDTQYF
TGTGCCAGCAGGGGTGGGACAGGGAGCGATACGCAGTATTTT
>TRBJ2-7|TRBD1|TRBV20-1|few
CSALRDRGDEQYF
TGCAGTGCTCTCCGGGACAGGGGCGACGAGCAGTACTTC
>TRBJ2-1|NA|TRBV6-1|medium-sized
CASSPAYNEQFF
TGTGCCAGCAGTCCAGCGTACAATGAGCAGTTCTTC
>TRBJ1-2|TRBD1|TRBV20-1|many
CSAPGQGAPNYGYTF
TGCAGTGCTCCCGGACAGGGGGCCCCTAACTATGGCTACACCTTC
>TRBJ2-1|NA|TRBV9|many
CASSVGGASYNEQFF
TGTGCCAGCAGCGTAGGTGGGGCTTCCTACAATGAGCAGTTCTTC
>TRBJ1-5|NA|TRBV5-4|many
CASSPGPGSNQPQHF
TGTGCCAGCAGCCCCGGTCCAGGGTCCAATCAGCCCCAGCATTTT
>TRBJ1-1|TRBD1|TRBV27|many
CASSPGGLGNTEAFF
TGTGCCAGCAGTCCAGGGGGACTCGGGAACACTGAAGCTTTCTTT
>TRBJ2-1|NA|TRBV29-1|many
CSVGWEVYNEQFF
TGCAGCGTTGGGTGGGAGGTCTACAATGAGCAGTTCTTC
>TRBJ2-5|TRBD2|TRBV5-1|many
CASSLSGSGGSSTQYF
TGCGCCAGCAGCTTGAGCGGTAGCGGGGGCTCATCGACCCAGTACTTC
>TRBJ1-1|TRBD1|TRBV6-6|medium-sized
CASSGTGGLTEAFF
TGTGCCAGCAGCGGGACAGGGGGCTTAACTGAAGCTTTCTTT
>TRBJ1-4|NA|TRBV29-1|many
CSVAPSGLANEKLFF
TGCAGCGTAGCCCCCTCCGGGTTGGCTAATGAAAAACTGTTTTTT
>TRBJ2-1|TRBD1|TRBV18|many
CASSPNYGTGPRNEQFF
TGTGCCAGCTCACCTAACTACGGGACAGGGCCCCGCAATGAGCAGTTCTTC
>TRBJ2-2|TRBD1|TRBV3-1|many
CASSQGQGAANTGELFF
TGTGCCAGCAGCCAGGGACAGGGGGCGGCGAACACCGGGGAGCTGTTTTTT